This T cell receptor (beta chain) was captured by sequencing in a study of Ad26.COV2.S vaccination and SARS-CoV-2 variants. Germline values: CDR1 MGHRA, CDR2 YSYEKL. V gave up 4 bases and J gave up 4 bases, with 14 bases separating them. The CDR3 extends over 15 amino acids. Indicated treatment: some 19 received Ad26.COV2.S at low or high dose, single or two shots; 5 received placebo; per-sample allocation not given. Specimen acquisition occurred on day 63 following the initial vaccine or placebo injection. Sequenced by immunoSEQ multiplex PCR; TCRdb stores in-frame clones only, minus some. This sample has approximately 480,000 clones; around nine tenths occur once, and the top ten carry 13%.

The sample here was peripheral blood, taken in a trial of Ad26.COV2.S vaccine versus placebo. The source is a person between 18 and 59 years old who received the Ad26.COV2.S COVID-19 vaccine or a placebo. The gene calls are TRBV4-1 and TRBJ1-5, with D possibly TRBD1 on 5 matching bases. The CDR3 loop is CASSPSGGSNQPQHF. Here the CDR3 DNA reads TGCGCCAGCAGCCCATCTGGGGGGTCTAATCAGCCCCAGCATTTT.